What follows are 13 T cell receptor beta chains derived from one specimen sequenced in a study of T cell responses to AZD1222 COVID-19 vaccine. Here immunoSEQ multiplex PCR was the method, and the copy in TCRdb shows in-frame clones only, minus some. The sample contains some 84,000 clones, roughly 87% of which appear only once. The sample in question was peripheral blood, obtained 28 days after the second AZD1222 dose. Source of these receptors: an adult who received the AZD1222 COVID-19 vaccine.

V is TRBV29-1 and J is TRBJ1-3, with D possibly matching TRBD1 (5 bases). The CDR3 runs 11 residues. Germline assignment: CDR1 SQVTM and CDR2 ANQGSEA. V lost 4 bases and J 9 bases, leaving 10 bases between the germline ends. This chain's CDR3 is CSVAQASTIYF. The CDR3 nucleotides are TGCAGCGTTGCACAGGCCTCCACCATATATTTT. The full variable domain, its missing parts supplied by reference TRBV29-1 and TRBJ1-3, is SAVISQKPSRDICQRGTSLTIQCQVDSQVTMMFWYRQQPGQSLTLIATANQGSEATYESGFVIDKFPISRPNLTFSTLTVSNMSPEDSSIYLCSVAQASTIYFGEGSWLTVV.

This sequence joins TRBV9 and TRBJ1-2; D is uncertain. The CDR3 runs to 16 residues. Germline V gene sequence: CDR1 SGDLS, CDR2 YYNGEE. The V end was cut by 0 bases, the J end by 3 bases, with 15 bases between. Written as DNA, the CDR3 is TGTGCCAGCAGCGTAGTCGGGCGCGGCAGACACTATGGCTACACCTTC. Protein product: CASSVVGRGRHYGYTF.

The gene calls are TRBV28 and TRBJ1-1, with D hard to call. CDR3 length: 15 amino acids. V dropped 6 bases and J dropped 2 bases, with 16 bases sitting between them. CDR1 and CDR2 (germline): MDHEN, SYDVKM. The CDR3 spells CASSPSGDLNTEAFF. For the CDR3, the DNA is TGTGCCAGCAGCCCTAGTGGGGATCTTAACACTGAAGCTTTCTTT.

The V and J genes are TRBV18 and TRBJ1-1; possibly TRBD1 for D (5 bases). Trimming removed 2 bases at V and 4 bases at J, with 11 bases between. This CDR3 contains 14 residues. The germline V gene encodes CDR1 KGHSH and CDR2 LQKENI. The CDR3 sequence is CASSPSRGGTEAFF. The CDR3 DNA sequence: TGTGCCAGCTCACCATCTCGGGGGGGCACTGAAGCTTTCTTT.

This clone was observed once. The chain joins TRBV7-6 to TRBJ2-3, with unresolved D. Germline CDR1 reads SGHVS; CDR2 reads FNYEAQ. The CDR3 is 17 residues long. V was shortened by 4 bases and J by 0 bases, with 17 bases between the two germline ends. CDR3 sequence reads: CASSSPFSSPSTDTQYF. As DNA, the CDR3 is TGTGCCAGCAGCTCTCCGTTCTCCAGTCCTAGCACAGATACGCAGTATTTT.

The J gene is TRBJ2-7, the V gene TRBV21-1; TRBD2, the D gene given by the table, was not confirmed from the DNA. TRBV21-1 is a known pseudogene. The CDR3 loop spans 14 amino acids. The CDR3 is CANECRGFSYEQYF. As DNA, the CDR3 is TGTGCCAACGAGTGTCGAGGGTTCTCCTACGAGCAGTACTTC.

V and J are TRBV6-6 and TRBJ2-1; perhaps TRBD1 as D (6 bases). From germline, CDR1 is MNHNY and CDR2 SVGAGI (reference sequence). V was trimmed by 6 bases and J by 4 bases, leaving 10 bases between them. The CDR3 loop spans 13 amino acids. The CDR3 sequence: CASSWTVYNEQFF. The CDR3 nucleotides read TGTGCCAGCAGCTGGACAGTTTACAATGAGCAGTTCTTC.

The V and J genes are TRBV7-6 and TRBJ2-7, with D maybe TRBD2 (6 bases). V lost 1 base, J lost 1 base, and 11 bases lay in between. The CDR3 is 15 amino acids. Germline V lookup: CDR1 SGHVS, CDR2 FNYEAQ. CDR3 bases: TGTGCCAGCAGCTTAGGGGTGGGGGGTTCCTACGAGCAGTACTTC. Its translation is CASSLGVGGSYEQYF.

This chain links TRBV30 with TRBJ1-5, with D possibly matching TRBD1 (6 bases). CDR1 and CDR2 (germline): GTSNPN, SVGIG (reference sequence). The CDR3 runs to 13 residues. V was cut by 2 bases and J by 3 bases, with 8 bases left in between. CDR3 residues: CAWSRDNNQPQHF. The CDR3 nucleotides read TGTGCCTGGAGTCGGGACAACAATCAGCCCCAGCATTTT.

The chain employs TRBV6-5 and TRBJ2-7; possibly TRBD2 for D (5 bases). The ends were cut back, 5 bases at V and 3 bases at J, with 11 bases in the middle. This CDR3 contains 13 residues. CDR1 is MNHEY, CDR2 SVGAGI, per germline. This chain's CDR3 is CASSRGRNYEQYF. The CDR3 nucleotides read TGTGCCAGCAGTCGGGGAAGAAACTACGAGCAGTACTTC.

The gene calls are TRBV29-1 and TRBJ1-4; possible D gene TRBD1, 5 bases. The CDR3 covers 13 residues. Germline CDR1 and CDR2: SQVTM and ANQGSEA. Trimming left V 7 bases short and J 3 bases short, with 12 bases between. CDR3 sequence reads: CSAGGGANEKLFF. CDR3 DNA: TGCAGCGCCGGGGGGGGAGCTAATGAAAAACTGTTTTTT.

This clone was found once. The chain recombines TRBV10-3 with TRBJ2-1; TRBD2 matches 7 bases. The CDR3 covers 14 residues. Germline trimming cut 2 bases from V and 3 bases from J; bases unmatched to any gene: 1. CDR1 ENHRY and CDR2 SYGVKD come from the germline V gene. Here the CDR3 DNA reads TGTGCCATCAGTGAGCTAGCGGTCTACAATGAGCAGTTCTTC. Its protein is CAISELAVYNEQFF.

This clone was found once. The V gene is TRBV19, the J gene TRBJ2-2; 7 bases agree with TRBD2. Germline lookup yields CDR1 LNHDA and CDR2 SQIVND (reference sequence). The CDR3 totals 16 residues. After removal of 9 bases from V and 4 bases from J, the junction contained 14 bases not matched to a gene. CDR3 amino acids: CASFNRIGGVTGELFF. The CDR3 DNA follows: TGTGCCAGCTTCAACCGAATTGGGGGGGTCACCGGGGAGCTGTTTTTT.